A single sample is the source of the 9 T cell receptor beta chains below, sequenced in a study of cytomegalovirus exposure and HLA in healthy donors. Primers for the PCR totalled 60 Vbeta and 13 Jbeta. Profiled with immunoSEQ multiplex PCR; TCRdb holds only in-frame clones, not every one. The repertoire shows around 210,000 clones; the top ten hold over 0.75%. The sequencing input was PBMCs. These receptor sequences come from a woman in her twenties or thirties in good health and CMV-seropositive.

The rearrangement uses TRBV5-4 and TRBJ1-4, with TRBD1 matching over 10 bases. CDR1 is SGHNT, CDR2 YYREEE, per germline (reference sequence). This CDR3 comprises 14 residues. V dropped 4 bases and J dropped 8; count of bases not matched to a gene: 5. The DNA for the CDR3 is TGTGCCAGCAGCCGACAGGGGGCGGCAGAAAAACTGTTTTTT. Protein product: CASSRQGAAEKLFF.

The chain couples TRBV11-2 to TRBJ2-7; no definite D call. Germline assignment: CDR1 SGHAT and CDR2 FQNNGV. This CDR3 has 12 amino acids. Trimming took 5 bases from V and 11 from J, leaving 16 bases between them. Here the CDR3 DNA reads TGTGCCAGCAGCCTACCTGGAGCACCGGAGTACTTC. Translation gives CASSLPGAPEYF.

The chain uses TRBV18 and TRBJ2-5; 9 nucleotides align to TRBD1. The CDR3 runs to 15 residues. Germline CDR1 reads KGHSH; CDR2 reads LQKENI. The junction had 8 bases not matched to a gene; V was cut back by 9 bases and J by 0 bases. The CDR3 sequence: CASSLGTGHQETQYF. The CDR3 DNA is TGTGCCAGTTCCTTGGGGACAGGGCACCAAGAGACCCAGTACTTC.

The V gene is TRBV4-1, the J gene TRBJ1-1; a weak D match, TRBD1 (6 bases). Germline loops: CDR1 MGHRA, CDR2 YSYEKL. The V end lost 4 bases, the J end lost 0 bases, and 12 bases lay between the germline ends. This CDR3 comprises 15 residues. CDR3 in amino acids: CASSPGQGMNTEAFF. In nucleotides, the CDR3 is TGCGCCAGCAGCCCCGGTCAGGGGATGAACACTGAAGCTTTCTTT.

J is TRBJ1-5 and V is TRBV28; 10 nucleotides agree with TRBD1. The CDR3 has 14 amino acids. Trimming at V came to 8 bases and at J to 3 bases, leaving 4 bases not matched to a gene. Germline-derived CDR1 and CDR2 are MDHEN and SYDVKM. In DNA, the CDR3 is TGTGCCAGCTTTGGACAGGGGGACAATCAGCCCCAGCATTTT. As protein: CASFGQGDNQPQHF.

This chain connects TRBV7-2 to TRBJ2-3; 9 bases align to TRBD2. Trimming removed 4 bases from V and 0 bases from J; junction bases left unmatched: 8. This CDR3 is built from 17 residues. CDR1 and CDR2 (germline): SGHTA, FQGNSA. CDR3 protein: CASSSLLLAGSTDTQYF. For the CDR3, the DNA is TGTGCCAGCAGCTCCCTTCTTCTAGCGGGAAGCACAGATACGCAGTATTTT.

The genes are TRBV7-9 and TRBJ1-1, with 9 bases identical to TRBD1. After removal of 5 bases from V and 6 bases from J, the junction contained 7 bases not matched to a gene. Germline CDR1 reads SEHNR; CDR2 reads FQNEAQ (reference sequence). The CDR3 consists of 14 residues. CDR3 DNA sequence: TGTGCCAGCAGCCGGACAGGGGAGGGCCCTGAAGCTTTCTTT. Translating gives CASSRTGEGPEAFF.

This sequence joins TRBV10-3 and TRBJ1-6; D is ambiguous. Germline loops: CDR1 ENHRY, CDR2 SYGVKD. Trimming took off 7 bases at V and 10 bases at J, with 17 bases between the two ends. The CDR3 spans 14 residues. CDR3 amino acids: CAITRDTEGSPLHF. Here the CDR3 DNA reads TGTGCCATCACCAGAGACACGGAGGGATCACCCCTCCACTTT.

The chain couples TRBV7-6 to TRBJ2-7; 14 bases are shared with TRBD2. This CDR3 has 15 residues. Germline CDR1 SGHVS, CDR2 FNYEAQ. After removal of 5 bases from V and 6 bases from J, the junction contained 6 bases not matched to a gene. CDR3 sequence: CASSAAGTSGGEQYF. Written as DNA, the CDR3 is TGTGCCAGCAGCGCCGCCGGGACTAGCGGGGGCGAGCAGTACTTC.